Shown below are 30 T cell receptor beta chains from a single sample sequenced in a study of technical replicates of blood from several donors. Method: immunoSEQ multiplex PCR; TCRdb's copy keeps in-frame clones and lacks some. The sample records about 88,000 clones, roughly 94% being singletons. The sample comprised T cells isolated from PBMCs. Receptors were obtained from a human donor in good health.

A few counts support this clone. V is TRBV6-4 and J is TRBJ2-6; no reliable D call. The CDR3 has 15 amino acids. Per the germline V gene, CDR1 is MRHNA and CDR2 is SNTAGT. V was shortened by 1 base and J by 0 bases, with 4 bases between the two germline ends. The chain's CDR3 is CASSDFRSGANVLTF. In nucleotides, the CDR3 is TGTGCCAGCAGTGACTTTCGCTCTGGGGCCAACGTCCTGACTTTC.

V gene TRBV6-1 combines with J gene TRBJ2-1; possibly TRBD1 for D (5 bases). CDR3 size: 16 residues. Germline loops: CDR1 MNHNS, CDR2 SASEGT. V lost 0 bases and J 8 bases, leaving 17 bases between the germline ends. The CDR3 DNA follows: TGTGCCAGCAGTGAAGCTCCAGGGTCCGGTATAGATGAGCAGTTCTTC. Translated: CASSEAPGSGIDEQFF.

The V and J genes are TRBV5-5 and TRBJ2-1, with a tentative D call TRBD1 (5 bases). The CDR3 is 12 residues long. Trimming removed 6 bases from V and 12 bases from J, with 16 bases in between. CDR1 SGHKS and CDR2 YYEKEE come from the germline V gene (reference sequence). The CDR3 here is CASTEGVLGQFF. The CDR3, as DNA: TGTGCCAGCACCGAAGGGGTTCTGGGGCAGTTCTTC. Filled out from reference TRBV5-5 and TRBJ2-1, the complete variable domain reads DAGVTQSPTHLIKTRGQQVTLRCSPISGHKSVSWYQQVLGQGPQFIFQYYEKEERGRGNFPDRFSARQFPNYSSELNVNALLLGDSALYLCASTEGVLGQFFGPGTRLTVL.

The DNA of the CDR3 is TGCGCCAGCAGTGAGGGTACAGGTGGCGAGCAGTACTTC. Amino acids: CASSEGTGGEQYF. The chain couples TRBV10-2 to TRBJ2-7; a possible D gene is TRBD1 (5 bases). The CDR3 runs 13 residues. The V gene lost 2 bases and the J gene lost 6 bases, with 11 bases spanning the gap. Germline CDR1 and CDR2: WSHSY and SAAADI.

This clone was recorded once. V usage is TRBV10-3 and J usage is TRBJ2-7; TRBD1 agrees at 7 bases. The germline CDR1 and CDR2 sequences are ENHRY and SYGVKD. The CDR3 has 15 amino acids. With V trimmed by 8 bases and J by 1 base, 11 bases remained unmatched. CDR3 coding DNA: TGTGCCATCGCTAGACAGGGTCTAAATTCCTACGAGCAGTACTTC. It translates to CAIARQGLNSYEQYF.

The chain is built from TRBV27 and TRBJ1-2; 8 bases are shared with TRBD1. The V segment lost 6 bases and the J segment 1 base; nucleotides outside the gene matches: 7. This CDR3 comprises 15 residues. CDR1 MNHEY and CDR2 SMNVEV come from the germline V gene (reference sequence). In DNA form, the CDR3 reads TGTGCCAGCAGCGAGGCAGGGGGCAGTAACTATGGCTACACCTTC. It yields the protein CASSEAGGSNYGYTF.

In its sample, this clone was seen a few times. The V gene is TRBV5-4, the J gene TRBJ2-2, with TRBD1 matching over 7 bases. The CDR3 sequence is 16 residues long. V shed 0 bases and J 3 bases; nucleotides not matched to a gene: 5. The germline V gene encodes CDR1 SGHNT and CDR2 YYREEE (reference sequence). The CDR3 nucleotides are TGTGCCAGCAGCTTGGCCGGGACAGCGGACACCGGGGAGCTGTTTTTT. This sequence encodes CASSLAGTADTGELFF.

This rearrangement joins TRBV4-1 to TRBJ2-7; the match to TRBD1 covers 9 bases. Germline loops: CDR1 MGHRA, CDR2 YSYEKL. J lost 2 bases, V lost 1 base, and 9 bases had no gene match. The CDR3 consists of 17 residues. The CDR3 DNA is TGCGCCAGCAGCCAAGTCCCCCTGACAGGGGGTGCCTACGAGCAGTACTTC. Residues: CASSQVPLTGGAYEQYF.

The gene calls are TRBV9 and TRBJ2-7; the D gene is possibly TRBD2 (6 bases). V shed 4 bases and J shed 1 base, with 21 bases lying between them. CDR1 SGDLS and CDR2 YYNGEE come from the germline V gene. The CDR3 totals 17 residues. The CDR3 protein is CASSPQPGELSSYEQYF. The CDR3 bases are TGTGCCAGCAGCCCACAACCGGGGGAGCTTAGTTCCTACGAGCAGTACTTC.

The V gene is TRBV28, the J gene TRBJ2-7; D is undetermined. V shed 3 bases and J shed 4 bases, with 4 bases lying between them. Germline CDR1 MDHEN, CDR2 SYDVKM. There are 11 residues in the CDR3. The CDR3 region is CASSFFYEQYF. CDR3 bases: TGTGCCAGCAGTTTCTTTTACGAGCAGTACTTC.

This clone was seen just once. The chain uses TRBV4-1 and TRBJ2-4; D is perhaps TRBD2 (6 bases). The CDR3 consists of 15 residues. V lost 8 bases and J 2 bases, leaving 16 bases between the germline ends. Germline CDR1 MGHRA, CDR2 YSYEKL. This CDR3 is CASRQARETKNIQYF. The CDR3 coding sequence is TGCGCCAGCCGTCAAGCTCGGGAGACCAAAAACATTCAGTACTTC.

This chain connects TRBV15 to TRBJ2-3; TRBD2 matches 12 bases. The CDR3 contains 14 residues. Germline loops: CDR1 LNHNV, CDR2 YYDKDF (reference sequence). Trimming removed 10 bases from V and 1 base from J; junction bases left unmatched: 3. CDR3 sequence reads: CAIRLAGGTDTQYF. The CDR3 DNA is TGTGCCATAAGACTAGCGGGGGGCACAGATACGCAGTATTTT.

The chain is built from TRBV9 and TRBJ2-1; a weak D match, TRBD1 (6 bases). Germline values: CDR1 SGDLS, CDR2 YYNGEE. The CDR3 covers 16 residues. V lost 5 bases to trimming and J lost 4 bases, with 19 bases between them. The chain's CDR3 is CASSLTGLRSYNEQFF. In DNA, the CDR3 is TGTGCCAGCAGTCTAACAGGGTTGAGGTCTTACAATGAGCAGTTCTTC.

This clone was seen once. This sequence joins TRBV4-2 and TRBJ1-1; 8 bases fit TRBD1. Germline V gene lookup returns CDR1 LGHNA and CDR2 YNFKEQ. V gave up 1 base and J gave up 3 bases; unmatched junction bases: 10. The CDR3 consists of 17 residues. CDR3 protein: CASSQASGRGRDTEAFF. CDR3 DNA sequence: TGTGCCAGCAGCCAAGCCTCCGGCAGGGGGCGAGACACTGAAGCTTTCTTT.

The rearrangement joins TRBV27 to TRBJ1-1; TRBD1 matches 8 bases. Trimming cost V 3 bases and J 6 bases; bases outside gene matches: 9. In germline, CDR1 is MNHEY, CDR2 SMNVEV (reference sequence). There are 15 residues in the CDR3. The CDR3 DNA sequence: TGTGCCAGCAGTTTCGCAGGACAGGGATCCGCTGAAGCTTTCTTT. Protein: CASSFAGQGSAEAFF.

The chain's CDR3 is CASSFPTSGFRPPTYEQYF. CDR3 DNA: TGTGCCAGCAGTTTCCCTACCAGCGGGTTTAGACCCCCAACCTACGAGCAGTACTTC. The chain employs TRBV28 and TRBJ2-7; weak D call: TRBD2 (6 bases). Germline CDR1 reads MDHEN; CDR2 reads SYDVKM. The CDR3 is 19 residues long. The V end lost 3 bases, the J end lost 2 bases, and 26 bases lay between the germline ends.

In nucleotides, the CDR3 is TGTGCCAGCAGTCCCTCCCGGGACTTGGGGGCCAACGTCCTGACTTTC. It translates to CASSPSRDLGANVLTF. The rearrangement links TRBV14 to TRBJ2-6; D is possibly TRBD2 (6 bases). Germline CDR1 and CDR2: SGHDN and FVKESK. The V end lost 6 bases, the J end lost 4 bases, and 16 bases lay between the germline ends. The CDR3 length is 16 residues.

CDR3 nucleotide sequence: TGTGCCAGCAGGCAAACAGGGACCCGCAATCAGCCCCAGCATTTT. Amino acids: CASRQTGTRNQPQHF. The genes are TRBV6-1 and TRBJ1-5, with D maybe TRBD1 (6 bases). This CDR3 has 15 residues. Germline loops: CDR1 MNHNS, CDR2 SASEGT. Trimming pared 6 bases from V and 2 bases from J, leaving 14 bases between.

The CDR3 region is CASSGPYNEQFF. The CDR3, as DNA: TGTGCCAGCAGCGGGCCATACAATGAGCAGTTCTTC. The chain is built from TRBV9 and TRBJ2-1; D not resolved. V dropped 3 bases and J dropped 4 bases, with 5 bases sitting between them. The CDR3 covers 12 residues. Germline CDR1 and CDR2: SGDLS and YYNGEE.

The CDR3: CASMRGGVYEQFF. CDR3 bases: TGTGCCAGCATGCGCGGGGGGGTGTATGAGCAGTTCTTC. The chain employs TRBV7-9 and TRBJ2-1; 9 bases agree with TRBD2. From germline, CDR1 is SEHNR and CDR2 FQNEAQ (reference sequence). V was clipped by 7 bases and J by 8 bases; unmatched bases: 6. This CDR3 has 13 residues.

Here the CDR3 DNA reads TGCGCCAGCAGCTCGACTAGCGGGGGGGCATTTACAGATACGCAGTATTTT. Protein sequence: CASSSTSGGAFTDTQYF. The chain combines TRBV5-1 with TRBJ2-3; 14 bases are a match to TRBD2. The V and J ends lost 3 bases and 3 bases, in that order; junction bases with no gene match: 6. Germline values: CDR1 SGHRS, CDR2 YFSETQ. The CDR3 sequence is 17 residues long.

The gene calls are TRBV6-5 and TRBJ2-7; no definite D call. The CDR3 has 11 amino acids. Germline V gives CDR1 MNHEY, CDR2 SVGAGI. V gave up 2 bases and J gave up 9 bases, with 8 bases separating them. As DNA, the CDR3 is TGTGCCAGCAGTTACACTGGTCTGCAGTACTTC. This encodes CASSYTGLQYF.

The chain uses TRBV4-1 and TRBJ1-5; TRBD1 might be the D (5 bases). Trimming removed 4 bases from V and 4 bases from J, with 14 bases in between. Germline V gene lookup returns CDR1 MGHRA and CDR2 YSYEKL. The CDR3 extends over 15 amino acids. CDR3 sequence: CASSPGTSGNQPQHF. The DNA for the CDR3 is TGCGCCAGCAGCCCCGGGACTTCCGGTAATCAGCCCCAGCATTTT.

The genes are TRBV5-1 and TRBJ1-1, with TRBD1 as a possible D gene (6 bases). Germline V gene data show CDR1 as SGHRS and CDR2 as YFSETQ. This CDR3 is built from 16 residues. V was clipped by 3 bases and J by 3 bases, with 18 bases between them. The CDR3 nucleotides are TGCGCCAGCAGCTCTCCACAGGGTGGGACCGACACTGAAGCTTTCTTT. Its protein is CASSSPQGGTDTEAFF.

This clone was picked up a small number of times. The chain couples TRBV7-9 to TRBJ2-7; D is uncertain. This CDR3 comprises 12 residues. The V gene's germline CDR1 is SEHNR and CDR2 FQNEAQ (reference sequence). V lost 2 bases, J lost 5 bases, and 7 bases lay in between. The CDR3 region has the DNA TGTGCCAGCAGCTTAAGACTTGACGAGCAGTACTTC. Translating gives CASSLRLDEQYF.

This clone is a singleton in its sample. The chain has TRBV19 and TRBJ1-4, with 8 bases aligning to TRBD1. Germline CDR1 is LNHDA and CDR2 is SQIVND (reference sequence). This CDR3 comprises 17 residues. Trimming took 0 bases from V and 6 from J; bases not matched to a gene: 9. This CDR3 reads CASSIESWTGYDEKLFF. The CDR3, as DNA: TGTGCCAGTAGTATAGAATCCTGGACAGGGTATGATGAAAAACTGTTTTTT.

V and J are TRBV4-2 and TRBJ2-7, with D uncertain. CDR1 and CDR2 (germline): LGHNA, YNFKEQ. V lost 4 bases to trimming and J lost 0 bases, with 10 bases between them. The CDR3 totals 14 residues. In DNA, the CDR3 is TGTGCCAGCAGCCCCTCGGGTGGCTCCTACGAGCAGTACTTC. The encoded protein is CASSPSGGSYEQYF.

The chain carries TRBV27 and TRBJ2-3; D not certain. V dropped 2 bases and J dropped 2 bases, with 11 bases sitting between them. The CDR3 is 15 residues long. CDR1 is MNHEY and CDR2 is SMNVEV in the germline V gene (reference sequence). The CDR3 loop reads CASSLTQFLTDTQYF. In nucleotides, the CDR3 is TGTGCCAGCAGTTTAACACAATTTCTCACAGATACGCAGTATTTT.

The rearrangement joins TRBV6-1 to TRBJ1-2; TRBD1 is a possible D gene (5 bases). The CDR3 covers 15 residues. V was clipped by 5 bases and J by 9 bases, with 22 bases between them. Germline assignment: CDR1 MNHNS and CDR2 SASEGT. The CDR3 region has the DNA TGTGCCAGCAGTCAATCCGGCAGACAGACTCTACGCTACACCTTC. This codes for CASSQSGRQTLRYTF.

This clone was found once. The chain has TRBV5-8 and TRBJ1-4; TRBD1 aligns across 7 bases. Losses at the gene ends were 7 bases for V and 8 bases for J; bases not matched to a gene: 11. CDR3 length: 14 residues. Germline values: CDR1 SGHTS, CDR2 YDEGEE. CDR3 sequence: CASGIRGRREKLFF. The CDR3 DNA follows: TGTGCCAGCGGGATAAGGGGGCGTCGGGAAAAACTGTTTTTT. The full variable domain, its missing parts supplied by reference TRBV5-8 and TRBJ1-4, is EAGVTQSPTHLIKTRGQQATLRCSPISGHTSVYWYQQALGLGLQFLLWYDEGEERNRGNFPPRFSGRQFPNYSSELNVNALELEDSALYLCASGIRGRREKLFFGSGTQLSVL.